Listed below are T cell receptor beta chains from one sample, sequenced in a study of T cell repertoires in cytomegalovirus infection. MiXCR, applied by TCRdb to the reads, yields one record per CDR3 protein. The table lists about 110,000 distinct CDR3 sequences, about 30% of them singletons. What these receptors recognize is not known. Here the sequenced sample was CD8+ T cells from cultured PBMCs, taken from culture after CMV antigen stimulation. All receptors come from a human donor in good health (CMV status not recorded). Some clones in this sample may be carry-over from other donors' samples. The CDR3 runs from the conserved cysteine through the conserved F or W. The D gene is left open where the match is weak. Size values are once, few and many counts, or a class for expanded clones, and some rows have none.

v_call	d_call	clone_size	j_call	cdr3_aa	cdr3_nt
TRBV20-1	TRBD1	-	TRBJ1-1	CSARPRSGGAGTEAFF	TGCAGTGCTAGACCTCGATCAGGGGGCGCGGGGACTGAAGCTTTCTTT
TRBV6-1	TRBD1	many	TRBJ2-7	CASADREFGSYEQYF	TGTGCCAGCGCTGACAGGGAATTTGGCTCCTACGAGCAGTACTTC
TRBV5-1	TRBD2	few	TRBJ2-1	CASSLTSGGLVPQFF	TGCGCCAGCAGCTTAACTAGCGGGGGGCTCGTTCCGCAGTTCTTC
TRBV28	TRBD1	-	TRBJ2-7	CASSFPRDRGSYEQYF	TGTGCCAGCAGTTTTCCCCGGGACAGGGGGTCTTACGAGCAGTACTTC
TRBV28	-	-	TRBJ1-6	CASTPGGTPNSPLHF	TGTGCCAGCACCCCAGGAGGGACACCTAATTCACCCCTCCACTTT
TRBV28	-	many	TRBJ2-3	CASSLGRATDTQYF	TGTGCCAGCAGTTTGGGTAGGGCAACAGATACGCAGTATTTT
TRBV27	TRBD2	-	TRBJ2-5	CASSLSWRGGTETQYF	TGTGCCAGCAGTTTATCGTGGCGGGGGGGCACGGAGACCCAGTACTTC
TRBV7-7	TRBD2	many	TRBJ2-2	CASRDGLADNTGELFF	TGTGCCAGCAGGGACGGACTAGCGGACAACACCGGGGAGCTGTTTTTT
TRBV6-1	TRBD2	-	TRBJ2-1	CASSSGLAGPYNEQFF	TGTGCCAGCAGTTCGGGACTAGCGGGGCCCTACAATGAGCAGTTCTTC
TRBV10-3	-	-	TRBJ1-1	CAISDPGMGAEAFF	TGTGCCATCAGTGACCCAGGGATGGGGGCTGAAGCTTTCTTT
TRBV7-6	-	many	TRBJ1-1	CASSQQGTEAFF	TGTGCCAGCAGCCAACAGGGTACTGAAGCTTTCTTT
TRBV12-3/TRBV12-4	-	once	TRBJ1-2	CASSEIGEGGYTF	TGTGCCAGCAGTGAGATAGGGGAGGGTGGCTACACCTTC
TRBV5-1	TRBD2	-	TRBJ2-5	CASSLVPSGETQYF	TGCGCCAGCAGCTTGGTGCCTAGCGGAGAGACCCAGTACTTC
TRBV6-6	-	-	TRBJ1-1	CASSYLTGRNTEAFF	TGTGCCAGCAGTTACCTGACAGGAAGGAACACTGAAGCTTTCTTT
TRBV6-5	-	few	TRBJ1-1	CASSYKDAPGTEAFF	TGTGCCAGCAGTTATAAGGACGCCCCAGGGACTGAAGCTTTCTTT
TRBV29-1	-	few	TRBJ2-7	CSVEALGAPYEQYF	TGCAGCGTTGAAGCCCTCGGGGCCCCCTACGAGCAGTACTTC
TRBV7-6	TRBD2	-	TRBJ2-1	CASSLTSGGLSSYHEQFF	TGTGCCAGCAGCTTGACTAGCGGGGGGCTGAGCTCCTACCATGAGCAGTTCTTC
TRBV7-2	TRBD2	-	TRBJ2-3	CASSSGLAGGYDTQYF	TGTGCCAGCAGCTCCGGACTAGCGGGAGGATATGATACGCAGTATTTT
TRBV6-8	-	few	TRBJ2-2	CASSYGVAGELFF	TGTGCCAGCAGTTATGGGGTGGCCGGGGAGCTGTTTTTT
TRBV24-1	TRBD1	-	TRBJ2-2	CATSETGTGELFF	TGTGCCACCAGTGAGACAGGGACCGGGGAGCTGTTTTTT
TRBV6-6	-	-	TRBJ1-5	CASINEDSNQPQHF	TGTGCCAGCATAAACGAAGATAGCAATCAGCCCCAGCATTTT
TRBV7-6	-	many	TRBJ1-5	CASSLGPDQPQHF	TGTGCCAGCAGCTTAGGGCCGGATCAGCCCCAGCATTTT
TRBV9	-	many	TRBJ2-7	CASSLGGAATYEQYF	TGTGCCAGCAGCCTTGGGGGCGCAGCTACCTACGAGCAGTACTTC
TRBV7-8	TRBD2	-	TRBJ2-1	CASSLEVAGDLYNEQFF	TGTGCCAGCAGCTTAGAAGTAGCGGGGGACCTCTACAATGAGCAGTTCTTC
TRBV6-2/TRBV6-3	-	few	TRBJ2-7	CASSPPTDLYEQYF	TGTGCCAGCAGTCCCCCGACGGATCTCTACGAGCAGTACTTC
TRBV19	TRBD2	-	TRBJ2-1	CASTEGLARTGDEQFF	TGTGCCAGTACCGAAGGACTAGCAAGGACGGGAGATGAGCAGTTCTTC
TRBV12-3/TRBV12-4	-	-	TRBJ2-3	CASSQYSSGDTQYF	TGTGCCAGCAGTCAGTACTCGTCCGGGGATACGCAGTATTTT
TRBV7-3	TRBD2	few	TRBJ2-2	CASSSSGGAYANTGELFF	TGTGCCAGCAGCTCTAGCGGGGGGGCGTACGCGAACACCGGGGAGCTGTTTTTT
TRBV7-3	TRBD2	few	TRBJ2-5	CASSLLAGGRETQYF	TGTGCCAGCAGCTTACTAGCGGGGGGGCGGGAGACCCAGTACTTC
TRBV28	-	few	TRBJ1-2	CASSLIPGANGYTF	TGTGCCAGCAGTTTAATACCGGGCGCAAATGGCTACACCTTC
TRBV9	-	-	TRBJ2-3	CASSVSATDTQYF	TGTGCCAGCAGCGTATCGGCGACAGATACGCAGTATTTT
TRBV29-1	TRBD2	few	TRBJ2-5	CSVEAIAGGPVGETQYF	TGCAGCGTTGAAGCCATAGCGGGGGGGCCTGTAGGAGAGACCCAGTACTTC
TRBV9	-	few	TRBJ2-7	CASSGSGVPRDEQYF	TGTGCCAGCAGCGGTTCAGGGGTTCCCCGTGACGAGCAGTACTTC
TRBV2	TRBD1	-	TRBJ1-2	CASSGTGLLYTF	TGTGCCAGCAGTGGGACAGGGTTACTCTACACCTTC
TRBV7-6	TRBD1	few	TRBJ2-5	CASSLGQEETQYF	TGTGCCAGCAGCCTCGGACAGGAAGAGACCCAGTACTTC
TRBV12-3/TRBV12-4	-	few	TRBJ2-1	CASRSLSNEQFF	TGTGCCAGCAGATCTCTAAGCAATGAGCAGTTCTTC
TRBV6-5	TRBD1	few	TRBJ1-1	CASSYSPGGADTEAFF	TGTGCCAGCAGTTACTCACCAGGGGGCGCGGACACTGAAGCTTTCTTT
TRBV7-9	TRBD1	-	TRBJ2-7	CASSRLPGQGAYEQYF	TGTGCCAGCAGCCGCCTTCCGGGACAGGGGGCCTACGAGCAGTACTTC
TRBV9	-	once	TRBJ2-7	CASSASWASYEQYF	TGTGCCAGCAGCGCCTCGTGGGCCTCCTACGAGCAGTACTTC
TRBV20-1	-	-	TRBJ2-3	CSASSLREGHHRDTQYF	TGCAGTGCTAGCAGCCTCAGGGAGGGACACCATCGGGATACGCAGTATTTT
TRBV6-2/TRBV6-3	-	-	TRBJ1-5	CACSLGGSNQPQHF	TGTGCCTGCAGCCTCGGGGGGAGCAATCAGCCCCAGCATTTT
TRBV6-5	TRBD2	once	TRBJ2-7	CASSSPGLGNSYEQYF	TGTGCCAGCAGTTCCCCGGGACTAGGAAATTCTTACGAGCAGTACTTC
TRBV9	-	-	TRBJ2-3	CASSVAGDTQYF	TGTGCCAGCAGCGTAGCGGGTGATACGCAGTATTTT
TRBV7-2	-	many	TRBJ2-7	CASSLGAGSYEQYF	TGTGCCAGCAGCTTAGGGGCAGGCAGCTACGAGCAGTACTTC
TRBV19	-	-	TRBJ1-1	CASSIVGGAVEAFF	TGTGCCAGTAGTATAGTCGGGGGGGCGGTTGAAGCTTTCTTT
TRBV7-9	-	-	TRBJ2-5	CASSPSRLDRETQYF	TGTGCCAGCAGCCCCTCTCGACTCGACCGGGAGACCCAGTACTTC
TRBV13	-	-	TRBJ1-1	CASYRGMNTEAFF	TGTGCCAGCTATAGGGGGATGAACACTGAAGCTTTCTTT
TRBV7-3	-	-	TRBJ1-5	CASSSQHF	TGTGCCAGCAGCTCTCAGCATTTT
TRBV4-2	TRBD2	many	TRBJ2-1	CASRDGSGAYNEQFF	TGTGCCAGCAGGGATGGGAGCGGGGCCTACAATGAGCAGTTCTTC
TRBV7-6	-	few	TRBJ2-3	CASSLAGPTDTQYF	TGTGCCAGCAGCTTAGCGGGGCCCACAGATACGCAGTATTTT
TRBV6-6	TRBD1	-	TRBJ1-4	CASTLLQQGAGEKLFF	TGTGCCAGCACCTTACTCCAGCAGGGGGCTGGTGAAAAACTGTTTTTT
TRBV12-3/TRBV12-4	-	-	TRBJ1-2	CASSVHGHIDYGYTF	TGTGCCAGCAGTGTCCATGGGCATATCGACTATGGCTACACCTTC
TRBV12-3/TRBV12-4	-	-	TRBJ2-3	CASSLSRADTQYF	TGTGCCAGCAGTTTGTCCCGTGCAGATACGCAGTATTTT
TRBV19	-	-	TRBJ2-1	CASSPQGVYNEQFF	TGTGCCAGTAGTCCGCAGGGCGTATACAATGAGCAGTTCTTC
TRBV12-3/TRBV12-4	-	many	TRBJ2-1	CASSFGSSDDYNEQFF	TGTGCCAGCAGTTTTGGGTCAAGCGACGACTACAATGAGCAGTTCTTC
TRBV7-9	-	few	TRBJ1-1	CASSLDPSNTEAFF	TGTGCCAGCAGCTTAGATCCGTCGAACACTGAAGCTTTCTTT
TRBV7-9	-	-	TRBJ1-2	CASSLPGQTYGYTF	TGTGCCAGCAGCTTACCGGGGCAGACCTATGGCTACACCTTC
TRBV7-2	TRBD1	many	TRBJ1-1	CASSPGTGGILNTEAFF	TGTGCCAGCAGCCCGGGGACAGGGGGAATCTTAAACACTGAAGCTTTCTTT
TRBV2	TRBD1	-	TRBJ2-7	CASRETGTYEQYF	TGTGCCAGCAGGGAGACAGGGACCTACGAGCAGTACTTC